A selection of T cell receptor beta chains follows, all from one sample in a study of shared clonotypes between healthy human individuals. Libraries were prepared by immunoSEQ multiplex PCR; TCRdb keeps only in-frame clonotypes and omits some of them. The sample includes about 2.5 million clones, around 92% seen only once; the top ten take around 0.35%. Sequencing was done on a sample of naive CD4+ T cells from PBMCs. The origin of the receptors is a man younger than 35 in good health. Some clones in this sample may be carry-over from other donors' samples. CDR3s include the opening cysteine and the closing phenylalanine or tryptophan. The D gene is left open where the match is weak. Clone size is shown for a subset of rows, as once, few, many or a class of expanded clone.

TRBJ2-7,TRBV5-8,once,TRBD1,TGTGCCAGCAACGTGGACAGGGTGGGGTACGAGCAGTACTTC,CASNVDRVGYEQYF
TRBJ2-7,TRBV11-1,.,.,TGTGCCAGCAGCTTAGACCTGAGTAGCACCTACGAGCGGTACTTC,CASSLDLSSTYERYF
TRBJ2-7,TRBV10-3,.,.,TGTGCCATCAGCTCTGCCTACGAGCAGTACTTC,CAISSAYEQYF
TRBJ2-5,TRBV5-1,once,.,TGCGCCAGCAGCCCTTATATGGGGCTGGAGACCCAGTACTTC,CASSPYMGLETQYF
TRBJ1-5,TRBV4-1,.,.,TGCGCCAGCAGCCAAGATCTTCCTAGCAATCAGCCCCAGCATTTT,CASSQDLPSNQPQHF
TRBJ1-1,TRBV11-2,.,.,TGTGCCAGCAGCCCCTTTCTAGTGGGCACTGAAGCTTTCTTT,CASSPFLVGTEAFF
TRBJ2-2,TRBV15,.,.,TGTGCCACCAGCAGAGACCCGACTCCTCCCGGGGAGCTGTTTTTT,CATSRDPTPPGELFF
TRBJ1-4,TRBV5-1,few,.,TGCGCCAGCAGCTCCGGGGGTTTTCGAGAAAAACTGTTTTTT,CASSSGGFREKLFF
TRBJ1-3,TRBV5-4,.,TRBD1,TGTGCCAGCAGTTATGAGCCGACAGGGGGCACGGGAAACACCATATATTTT,CASSYEPTGGTGNTIYF
TRBJ1-1,TRBV2,few,.,TGTGCCAGCAGTGAAGTAGGACCTCCTGGGGCTTTCTTT,CASSEVGPPGAFF
TRBJ2-1,TRBV7-3,.,TRBD2,TGTGCCAGCAGCTCACCGACTAGCGGGAGGGGTATTAGCTCCTACAATGAGCAGTTCTTC,CASSSPTSGRGISSYNEQFF
TRBJ1-2,TRBV21-1,.,.,TGTGCCAGGGCGGGACAGGGTTTCGATGGCTACACCTTC,CARAGQGFDGYTF
TRBJ2-5,TRBV10-3,.,.,TGTGCCATCAGTCAGCAGGCAGTCCAAGAGACCCAGTACTTC,CAISQQAVQETQYF
TRBJ2-7,TRBV18,.,.,TGTGCCAGCTCACCATCCCCCCACGAGCAGTACTTC,CASSPSPHEQYF
TRBJ2-1,TRBV6-5,.,TRBD2,TGTGCCAGCAAACTAGCGGGGGGATCCTACAATGAGCAGTTCTTC,CASKLAGGSYNEQFF
TRBJ2-5,TRBV19,.,TRBD2,TGTGCCAGTAGTCTCGGGAGGGAGCAAGAGACCCAGTACTTC,CASSLGREQETQYF
TRBJ2-3,TRBV9,.,TRBD1,TGTGCCAGCAGCGTAGCTCCCCAGGGGGCATTAGATACGCAGTATTTT,CASSVAPQGALDTQYF
TRBJ2-7,TRBV27,.,.,TGTGCCAGCAGTCCCTGGACAGTTTCCTACGAGCAGTACTTC,CASSPWTVSYEQYF
TRBJ2-7,TRBV4-1,.,TRBD2,TGCGCCAGCAGCCAAGGATCCCTAGCGGCATCCTCCTACGAGCAGTACTTC,CASSQGSLAASSYEQYF
TRBJ2-1,TRBV2,.,TRBD2,TGTGCCAGCAGGGGGACTAGCGGGTACTACAATGAGCAGTTCTTC,CASRGTSGYYNEQFF
TRBJ1-1,TRBV28,few,.,TGTGCCAGCAGCACAGGGACTATGAACACTGAAGCTTTCTTT,CASSTGTMNTEAFF
TRBJ1-3,TRBV6-1,.,.,TGTGCCAGCGGGGGGAGCTCCATCTCTGGAAACACCATATATTTT,CASGGSSISGNTIYF
TRBJ2-2,TRBV5-1,.,TRBD2,TGCGCCAGCAGCCCGGGACTAGCGGGAGGGCCGGTCACCGGGGAGCTGTTTTTT,CASSPGLAGGPVTGELFF
TRBJ1-5,TRBV7-2,.,TRBD1,TGTGCCAGCAGCAAGGGACAGGGGAGCGGCAATCAGCCCCAGCATTTT,CASSKGQGSGNQPQHF
TRBJ2-7,TRBV18,once,TRBD2,TGTGCCAGCTCACCACGGGGCGGGAGCTCCTACGAGCAGTACTTC,CASSPRGGSSYEQYF
TRBJ2-7,TRBV6-6,.,.,TGTGCGAGCAGCATCGGGTACGAGCAGTACTTC,CASSIGYEQYF
TRBJ1-5,TRBV5-1,.,.,TGCGCCAGCAGGCCAGGGGCGAACAATCAGCCCCAGCATTTT,CASRPGANNQPQHF
TRBJ2-3,TRBV9,.,.,TGTGCCAGCAGCGAACAGGCGACTAGCACAGATACGCAGTATTTT,CASSEQATSTDTQYF
TRBJ1-1,TRBV19,.,TRBD1,TGTGCCAGTAGTAGGGGACAGGGAGTTAATACTGAAGCTTTCTTT,CASSRGQGVNTEAFF
TRBJ1-3,TRBV5-6,.,.,TGTGCCAGCAGCCTCCGGGACGGCTCTGGAAACACCATATATTTT,CASSLRDGSGNTIYF
TRBJ2-3,TRBV28,.,.,TGTGCCAGCAGTTTTTTTGCGAGGGATACGCAGTATTTT,CASSFFARDTQYF
TRBJ2-2,TRBV6-5,once,TRBD1,TGTGCCAGCAGTTTCGACAGGGTTCAATCCGGGGAGCTGTTTTTT,CASSFDRVQSGELFF
TRBJ1-2,TRBV6-1,.,.,TGTGCCAGCAGTACGGGACGTAACTATGGCTACACCTTC,CASSTGRNYGYTF
TRBJ2-6,TRBV28,.,.,TGTGCCAGCTTTTCAGGGTTCAGCTCTGGGGCCAACGTCCTGACTTTC,CASFSGFSSGANVLTF
TRBJ2-1,TRBV7-9,.,TRBD2,TGTGCCAGCAGCTTGGTGTTAGCGGGAGGGCCGATTGAGCAGTTCTTC,CASSLVLAGGPIEQFF
TRBJ2-1,TRBV5-6,.,TRBD2,TGTGCCAGCAGCTTGGGACTAGCGGGAGGCAATGAGCAGTTCTTC,CASSLGLAGGNEQFF
TRBJ2-3,TRBV5-1,.,.,TGCGCCAGCAGCTTCCACACAGATACGCAGTATTTT,CASSFHTDTQYF
TRBJ2-5,TRBV9,.,TRBD2,TGTGCCAGCAGCGTAGCCAGCGGGGCCCACCAAGAGACCCAGTACTTC,CASSVASGAHQETQYF
TRBJ2-1,TRBV20-1,.,.,TGCAGTGCCCCAGATTACGAGCAGTTCTTC,CSAPDYEQFF
TRBJ2-5,TRBV27,.,.,TGTGCCAGCAGTCGCTACGGTATTGGGGAGTGGACCCAGTACTTC,CASSRYGIGEWTQYF
TRBJ1-3,TRBV5-1,.,.,TGCGCCAGCAGCTTGGGATCCCCTGGAAACACCATATATTTT,CASSLGSPGNTIYF
TRBJ1-2,TRBV20-1,once,.,TGCAGTGCAGGGGGTTATTCTGGCTACACCTTC,CSAGGYSGYTF
TRBJ2-7,TRBV4-1,.,TRBD1,TGCGCCAGCAGCCGAGGAGGGGAGGACAGGGCCCACGAGCAGTACTTC,CASSRGGEDRAHEQYF
TRBJ1-5,TRBV7-2,once,.,TGTGCCAGCAGCCTATCTGGGTCCCTTAGCAATCAGCCCCAGCATTTT,CASSLSGSLSNQPQHF
TRBJ2-2,TRBV7-9,.,.,TGTGCCAGCAGCAGGGCAGGGTCCCTCGCTGGGGAGCTGTTTTTT,CASSRAGSLAGELFF